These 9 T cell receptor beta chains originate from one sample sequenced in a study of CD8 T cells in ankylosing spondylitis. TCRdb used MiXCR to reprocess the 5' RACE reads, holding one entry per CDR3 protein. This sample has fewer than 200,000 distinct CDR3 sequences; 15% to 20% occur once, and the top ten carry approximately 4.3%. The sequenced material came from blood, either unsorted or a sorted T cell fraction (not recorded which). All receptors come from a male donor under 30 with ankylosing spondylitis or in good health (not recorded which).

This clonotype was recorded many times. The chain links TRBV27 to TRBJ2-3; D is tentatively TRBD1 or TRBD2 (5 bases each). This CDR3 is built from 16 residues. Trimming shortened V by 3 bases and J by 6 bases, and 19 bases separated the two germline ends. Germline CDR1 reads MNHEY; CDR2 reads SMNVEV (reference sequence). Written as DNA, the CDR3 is TGTGCCAGCAGTTTTACTCCGGGGCAAGGGTGGGATACGCAGTATTTT. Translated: CASSFTPGQGWDTQYF.

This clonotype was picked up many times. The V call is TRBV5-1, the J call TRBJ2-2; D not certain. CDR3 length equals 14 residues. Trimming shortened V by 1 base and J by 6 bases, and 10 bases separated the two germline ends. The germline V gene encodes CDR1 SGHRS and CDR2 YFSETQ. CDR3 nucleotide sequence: TGCGCCAGCAGCTTGAGTAGGAATTCCGGGGAGCTGTTTTTT. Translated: CASSLSRNSGELFF.

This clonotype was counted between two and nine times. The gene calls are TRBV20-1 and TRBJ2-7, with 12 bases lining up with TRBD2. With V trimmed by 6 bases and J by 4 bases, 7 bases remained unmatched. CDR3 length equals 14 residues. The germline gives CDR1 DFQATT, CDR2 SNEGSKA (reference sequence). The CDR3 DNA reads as TGCAGTGCCCCAGGACTAGCGGGATCGTACGAGCAGTACGTC. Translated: CSAPGLAGSYEQYV.

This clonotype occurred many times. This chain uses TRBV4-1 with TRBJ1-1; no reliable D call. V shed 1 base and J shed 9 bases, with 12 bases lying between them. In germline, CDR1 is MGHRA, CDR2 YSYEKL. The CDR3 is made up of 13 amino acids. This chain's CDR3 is CASSQAPGGKAFF. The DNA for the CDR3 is TGCGCCAGCAGCCAAGCCCCCGGTGGAAAAGCTTTCTTT.

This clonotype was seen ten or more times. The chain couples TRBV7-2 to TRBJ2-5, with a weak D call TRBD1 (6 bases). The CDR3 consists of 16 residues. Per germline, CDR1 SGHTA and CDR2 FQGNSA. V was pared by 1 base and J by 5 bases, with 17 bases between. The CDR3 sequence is CASSLEVSSGVETQYF. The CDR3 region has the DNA TGTGCCAGCAGCTTAGAGGTATCTTCAGGGGTGGAGACCCAGTACTTC.

The CDR3, as DNA: TGTGCCTGGAGTAGGGTGGAAGCTGAAGCTTTCTTT. It is translated as CAWSRVEAEAFF. The chain employs TRBV30 and TRBJ1-1; D unclear. Trimming took 2 bases from V and 6 from J, leaving 10 bases between them. The germline gives CDR1 GTSNPN, CDR2 SVGIG (reference sequence). CDR3 length equals 12 residues.

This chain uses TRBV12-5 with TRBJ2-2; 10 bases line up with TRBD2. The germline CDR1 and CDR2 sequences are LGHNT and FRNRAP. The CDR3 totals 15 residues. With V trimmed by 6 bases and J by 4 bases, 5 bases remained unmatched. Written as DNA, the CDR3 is TGTGCTAGTGGCTTGCTAGCGGGAGCCACCGGGGAGCTGTTTTTT. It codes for CASGLLAGATGELFF.

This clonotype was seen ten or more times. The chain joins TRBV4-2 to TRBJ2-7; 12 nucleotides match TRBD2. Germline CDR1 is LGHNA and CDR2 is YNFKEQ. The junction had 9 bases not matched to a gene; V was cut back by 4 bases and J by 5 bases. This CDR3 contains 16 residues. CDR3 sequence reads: CASSPTLAGGHDEQYF. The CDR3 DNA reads TGTGCCAGCAGCCCAACCCTAGCGGGAGGGCACGACGAGCAGTACTTC.

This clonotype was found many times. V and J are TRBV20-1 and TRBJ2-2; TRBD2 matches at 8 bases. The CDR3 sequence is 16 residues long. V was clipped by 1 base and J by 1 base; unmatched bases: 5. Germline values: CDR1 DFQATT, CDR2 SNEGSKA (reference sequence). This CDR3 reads CSARGRRGGNTGELFF. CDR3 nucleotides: TGCAGTGCTAGAGGAAGACGGGGGGGGAACACCGGGGAGCTGTTTTTT.